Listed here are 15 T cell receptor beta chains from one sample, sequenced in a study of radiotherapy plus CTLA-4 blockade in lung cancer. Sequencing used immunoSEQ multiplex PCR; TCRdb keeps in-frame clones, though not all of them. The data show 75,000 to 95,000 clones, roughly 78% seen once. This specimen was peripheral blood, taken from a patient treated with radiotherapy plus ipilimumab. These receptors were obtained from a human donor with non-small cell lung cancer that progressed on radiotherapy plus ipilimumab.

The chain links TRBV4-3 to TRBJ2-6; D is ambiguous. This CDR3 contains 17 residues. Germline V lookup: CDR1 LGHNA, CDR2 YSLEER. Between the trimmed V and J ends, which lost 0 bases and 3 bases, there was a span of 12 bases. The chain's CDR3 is CASSQDRAVRGANVLTF. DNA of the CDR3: TGCGCCAGCAGCCAAGACCGAGCTGTCCGTGGGGCCAACGTCCTGACTTTC.

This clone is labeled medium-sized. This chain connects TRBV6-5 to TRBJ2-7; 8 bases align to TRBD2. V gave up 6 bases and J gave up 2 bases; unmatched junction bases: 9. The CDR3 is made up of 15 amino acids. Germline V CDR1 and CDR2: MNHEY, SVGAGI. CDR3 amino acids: CASSRAGSGAYEQYF. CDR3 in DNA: TGTGCCAGCAGCCGGGCGGGTAGCGGGGCCTACGAGCAGTACTTC.

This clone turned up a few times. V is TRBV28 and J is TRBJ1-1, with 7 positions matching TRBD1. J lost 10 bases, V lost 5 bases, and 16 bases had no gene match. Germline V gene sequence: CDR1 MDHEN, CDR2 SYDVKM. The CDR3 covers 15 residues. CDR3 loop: CASSLSYGTAVRAFF. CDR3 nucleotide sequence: TGTGCCAGCAGTCTATCTTACGGGACAGCAGTGAGAGCTTTCTTT.

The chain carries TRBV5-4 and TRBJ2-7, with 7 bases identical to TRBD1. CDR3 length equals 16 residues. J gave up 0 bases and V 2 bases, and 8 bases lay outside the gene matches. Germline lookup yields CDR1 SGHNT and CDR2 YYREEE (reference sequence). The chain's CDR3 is CASSFQGEKASYEQYF. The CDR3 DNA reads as TGTGCCAGCAGCTTCCAGGGGGAAAAGGCCTCCTACGAGCAGTACTTC.

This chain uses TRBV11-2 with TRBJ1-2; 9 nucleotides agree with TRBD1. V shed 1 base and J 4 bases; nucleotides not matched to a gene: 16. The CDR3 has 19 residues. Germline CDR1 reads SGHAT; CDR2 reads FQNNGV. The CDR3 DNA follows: TGTGCCAGCAGCTTAGGTTTATCGACTTACAGGGGGCCTGGCTATGGCTACACCTTC. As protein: CASSLGLSTYRGPGYGYTF.

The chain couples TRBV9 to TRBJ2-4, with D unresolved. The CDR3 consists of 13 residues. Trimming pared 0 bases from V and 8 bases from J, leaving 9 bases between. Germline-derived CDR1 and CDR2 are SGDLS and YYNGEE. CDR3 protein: CASSVGAEDIQYF. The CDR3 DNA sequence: TGTGCCAGCAGCGTAGGGGCAGAGGACATTCAGTACTTC.

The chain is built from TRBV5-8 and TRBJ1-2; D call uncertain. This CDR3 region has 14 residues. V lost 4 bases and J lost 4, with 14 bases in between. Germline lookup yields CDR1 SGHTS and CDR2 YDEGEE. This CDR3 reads CASSPIGQFYGYTF. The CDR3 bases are TGTGCCAGCAGCCCTATCGGGCAGTTCTATGGCTACACCTTC.

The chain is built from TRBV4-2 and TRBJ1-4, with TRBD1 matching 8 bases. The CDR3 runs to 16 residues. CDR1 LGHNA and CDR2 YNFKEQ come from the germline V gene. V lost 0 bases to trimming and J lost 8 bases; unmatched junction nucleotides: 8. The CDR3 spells CASSQEGQGAWEKLFF. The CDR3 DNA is TGTGCCAGCAGCCAAGAAGGGCAGGGGGCATGGGAAAAACTGTTTTTT.

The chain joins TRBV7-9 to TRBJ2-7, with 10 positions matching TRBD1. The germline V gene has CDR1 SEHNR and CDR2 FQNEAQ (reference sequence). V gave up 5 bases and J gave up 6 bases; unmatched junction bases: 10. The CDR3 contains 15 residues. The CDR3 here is CASSGRDRGKSEQYF. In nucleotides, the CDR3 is TGTGCCAGCAGCGGCCGGGACAGGGGAAAAAGCGAGCAGTACTTC.

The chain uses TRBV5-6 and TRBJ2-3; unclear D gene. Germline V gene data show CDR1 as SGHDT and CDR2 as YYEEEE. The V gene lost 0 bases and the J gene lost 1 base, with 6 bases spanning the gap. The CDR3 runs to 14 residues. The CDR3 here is CASSLASGTDTQYF. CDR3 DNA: TGTGCCAGCAGCTTGGCCTCGGGCACAGATACGCAGTATTTT.

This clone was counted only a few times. The CDR3 DNA reads TGTGCCAGCAGCTTAGGAGGGCCGACTGAAGCTTTCTTT. This codes for CASSLGGPTEAFF. This sequence joins TRBV7-9 and TRBJ1-1, with D unclear. Germline assignment: CDR1 SEHNR and CDR2 FQNEAQ (reference sequence). Trimming took off 1 base at V and 5 bases at J, with 8 bases between the two ends. This CDR3 comprises 13 residues.

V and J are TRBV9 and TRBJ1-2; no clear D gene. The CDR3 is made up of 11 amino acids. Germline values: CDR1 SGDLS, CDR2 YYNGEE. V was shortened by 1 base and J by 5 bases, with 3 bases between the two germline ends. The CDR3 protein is CASSVNYGYTF. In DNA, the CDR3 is TGTGCCAGCAGCGTAAATTATGGCTACACCTTC.

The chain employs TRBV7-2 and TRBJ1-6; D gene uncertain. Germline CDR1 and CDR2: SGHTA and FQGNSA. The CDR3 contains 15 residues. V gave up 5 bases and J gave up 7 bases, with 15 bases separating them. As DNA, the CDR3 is TGTGCCAGCAGCCCCACGGGTCTGGGGAATTCACCCCTCCACTTT. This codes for CASSPTGLGNSPLHF.

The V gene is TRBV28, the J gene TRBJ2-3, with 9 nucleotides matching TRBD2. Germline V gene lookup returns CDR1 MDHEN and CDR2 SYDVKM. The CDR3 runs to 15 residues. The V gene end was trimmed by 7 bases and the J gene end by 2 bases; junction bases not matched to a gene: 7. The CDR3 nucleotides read TGTGCCAGCAAGGGGGCTAGCGGGGTCACAGATACGCAGTATTTT. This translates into CASKGASGVTDTQYF.

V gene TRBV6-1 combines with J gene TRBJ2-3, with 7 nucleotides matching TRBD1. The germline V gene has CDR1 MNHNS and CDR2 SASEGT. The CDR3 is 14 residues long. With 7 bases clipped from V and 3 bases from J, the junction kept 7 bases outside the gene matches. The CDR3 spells CASKDRVGTDTQYF. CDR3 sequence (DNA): TGTGCCAGCAAAGACAGGGTGGGAACAGATACGCAGTATTTT.